This entry describes one T cell receptor beta chain. Germline loops: CDR1 SGHNT, CDR2 YENEEA. The germline V and J ends were trimmed by 0 bases and 7 bases, with 13 bases remaining between them. This CDR3 spans 15 amino acids. The source of the sample is a study of blood T cell repertoires in COVID-19. Background on the study: The United States, Italy and Spain were the sources of the acute and convalescent COVID-19 samples. Sources were T cells, B-cell-depleted T cells, or PBMCs; the material itself was cDNA or gDNA.

Original analysis: Researchers report that nucleated cell counts were estimated from reference gene primer amplification. The assay was immunoSEQ multiplex PCR, and TCRdb's table has in-frame clones only and misses some. The D gene and trimming were derived from the DNA, and the V and J assignments and clone size from that table. The sample lists 56,000 or so clones, 85% to 90% seen once, with over 25% in the top ten. Sequencing input: peripheral blood. The chain uses TRBV11-3 and TRBJ2-1; tentative D call: TRBD1 (6 bases). The sequence was obtained from a human donor in a cohort sampled during active COVID-19. The CDR3: CASSLDSQGMNEQFF. The CDR3 DNA reads TGTGCCAGCAGCTTAGATTCACAGGGTATGAATGAGCAGTTCTTC.